The clone carrying this T cell receptor (beta chain) has more than one count but fewer than ten. The CDR3 has 16 amino acids. V dropped 4 bases and J dropped 5 bases, with 17 bases sitting between them. Germline CDR1 LGHNA, CDR2 YNFKEQ. Under the authors' procedure: Estimation of nucleated cell counts relied on the amplification of reference gene primers. Sequencing used immunoSEQ multiplex PCR; TCRdb keeps in-frame clones, though not all of them. V and J calls and clone size are those listed in that table; D and trimming were worked out from the DNA. The sample carries roughly 150,000 clones, 70% to 80% recorded once. This sample stems from a study of blood T cell repertoires in COVID-19. Study at large: Sites across the United States, Italy and Spain contributed samples from acute and convalescent COVID-19. Nucleic acid was either cDNA or gDNA, and it came from T cells, B-cell-depleted T cells, or PBMCs.

The chain is built from TRBV4-2 and TRBJ2-2; D is possibly TRBD2 (6 bases). Source material: peripheral blood. The receptor was isolated from a woman aged 55-70 years with COVID-19, enrolled during active disease. The CDR3 region is CASSPPRGSWTGELFF. The CDR3, as DNA: TGTGCCAGCAGCCCCCCGCGGGGTTCTTGGACCGGGGAGCTGTTTTTT.